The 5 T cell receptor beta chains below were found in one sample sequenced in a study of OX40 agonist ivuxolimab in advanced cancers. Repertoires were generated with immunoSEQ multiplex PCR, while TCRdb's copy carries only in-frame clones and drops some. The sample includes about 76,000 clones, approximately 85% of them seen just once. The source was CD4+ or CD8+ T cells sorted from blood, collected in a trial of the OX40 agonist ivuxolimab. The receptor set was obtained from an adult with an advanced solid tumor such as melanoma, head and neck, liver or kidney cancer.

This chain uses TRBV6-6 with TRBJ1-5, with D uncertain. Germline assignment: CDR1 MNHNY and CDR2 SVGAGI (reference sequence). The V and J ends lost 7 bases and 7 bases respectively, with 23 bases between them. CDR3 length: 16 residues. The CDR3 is CASIKQLKSFSQPQHF. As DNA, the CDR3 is TGTGCCAGCATCAAACAGCTAAAATCGTTTTCGCAGCCCCAGCATTTT.

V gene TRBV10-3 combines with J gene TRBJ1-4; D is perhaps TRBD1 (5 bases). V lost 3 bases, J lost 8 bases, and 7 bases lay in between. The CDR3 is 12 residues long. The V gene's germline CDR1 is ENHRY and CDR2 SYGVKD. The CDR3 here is CAISDDREKLFF. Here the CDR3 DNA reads TGTGCCATCAGTGATGACAGAGAAAAACTGTTTTTT.

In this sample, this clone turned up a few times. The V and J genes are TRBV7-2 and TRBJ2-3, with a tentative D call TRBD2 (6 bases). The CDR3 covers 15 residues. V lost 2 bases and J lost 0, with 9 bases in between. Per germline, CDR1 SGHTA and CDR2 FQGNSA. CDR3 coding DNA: TGTGCCAGCAGCTTAATGGGAGGAAGCACAGATACGCAGTATTTT. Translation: CASSLMGGSTDTQYF. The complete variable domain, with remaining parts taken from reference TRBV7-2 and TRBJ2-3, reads GAGVSQSPSNKVTEKGKDVELRCDPISGHTALYWYRQSLGQGLEFLIYFQGNSAPDKSGLPSDRFSAERTGGSVSTLTIQRTQQEDSAVYLCASSLMGGSTDTQYFGPGTRLTVL.

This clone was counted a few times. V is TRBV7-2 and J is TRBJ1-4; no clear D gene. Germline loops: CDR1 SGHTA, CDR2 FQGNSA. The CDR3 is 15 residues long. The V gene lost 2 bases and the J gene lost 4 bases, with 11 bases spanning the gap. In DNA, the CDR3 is TGTGCCAGCAGCTTAAACCCCGAGATTAATGAAAAACTGTTTTTT. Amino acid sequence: CASSLNPEINEKLFF.

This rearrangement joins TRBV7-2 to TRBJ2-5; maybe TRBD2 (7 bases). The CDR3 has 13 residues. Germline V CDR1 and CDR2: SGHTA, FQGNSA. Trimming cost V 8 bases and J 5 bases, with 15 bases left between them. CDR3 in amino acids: CASGGGVGETQYF. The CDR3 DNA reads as TGTGCCAGCGGGGGGGGCGTCGGGGAGACCCAGTACTTC.